Sequencing of this T cell receptor beta chain was carried out in a study of tissue T cells after allogeneic stem cell transplantation. Clones were sequenced by immunoSEQ multiplex PCR, and TCRdb holds only the in-frame ones, with some missing. The table has almost 8,500 clones, under 55% seen once. Regarding the study as a whole: Blood and spleen captured only part of the tissue TCR repertoire.

The time point here: mouse harvest day 7 after allogeneic transplant. Mouse grafts combined 10^7 T-cell-depleted bone marrow cells with 10^6 splenic CD5+ T cells. Tissues came from B6→BALB/c major-mismatch GVHD mice at day 7 or 14. A word on this clone: Its antigen remains unidentified. Gene names follow the mouse nomenclature. Coverage ceases 1 residue before the CDR3 finishes, and the germline J gene fills in the end.

The CDR3 runs 14 residues. V shed 0 bases, J shed 7 bases, and the junction held 6 bases outside the gene matches. Per germline, CDR1 GFQATS and CDR2 STVNSAI. Specimen: skin. The rearrangement links TRBV20 to TRBJ2-4, with 8 bases aligning to TRBD2. This clonotype was obtained from a female BALB/c mouse given C57BL/6 T cells with graft-versus-host disease after an allogeneic hematopoietic cell transplant. Here the CDR3 reads CGARDQLGDYTLYF. CDR3 DNA, as far as it was read: TGTGGTGCTAGGGATCAACTGGGGGACTACACCTTGTAC.